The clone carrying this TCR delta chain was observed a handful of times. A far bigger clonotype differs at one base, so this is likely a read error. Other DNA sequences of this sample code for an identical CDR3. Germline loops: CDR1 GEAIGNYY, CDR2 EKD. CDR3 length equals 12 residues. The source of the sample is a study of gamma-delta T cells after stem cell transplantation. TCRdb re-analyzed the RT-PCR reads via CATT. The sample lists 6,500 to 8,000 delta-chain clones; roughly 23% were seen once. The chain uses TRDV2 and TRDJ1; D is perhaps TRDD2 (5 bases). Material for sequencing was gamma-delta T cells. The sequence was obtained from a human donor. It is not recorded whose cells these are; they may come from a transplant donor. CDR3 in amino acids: CACDLHVGRLIF. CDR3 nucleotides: TGCGCCTGTGACCTTCATGTTGGGAGGCTCATCTTT.